This T cell receptor beta chain was sequenced in a study of lymphopenia after photon versus proton radiotherapy (dated 2019 in TCRdb). Broadly, across the study: The immunological effects of photon versus proton radiation therapy were compared in patients with gastrointestinal tumors who developed high-grade lymphopenia. The goal of the study was to describe how the two radiation modalities differ in their effects on the immune system. The approximately 20 patients in the cohort had gastrointestinal tumors, were treated with either photon or proton therapy, and subsequently developed lymphopenia.

Of note for this clone: Its antigen is not yet known. No base-level quality is on record; no much larger clone is a single base apart.

From cysteine to phenylalanine, the CDR3 is 13 amino acids long. Only CDR3 DNA remains: 39 bases, in frame from the first base. The germline V gene yields ENHRY for CDR1 and SYGVKD for CDR2. Trimming accounts for 5 bases at V and 7 bases at J, while the number of junction bases matched to no gene is 3. Library preparation used the immunoSEQ multiplex PCR assay. Deep sequencing of rearranged TCR beta loci, alongside multiparametric flow cytometry, was used to profile T cell repertoires. TCRdb stores this immuneACCESS table with in-frame sequences only. Part of the clones is absent; in the studies checked, under half of the shortfall reflects unresolved V genes, and no reason is known for the rest. Recorded for this sample are some 26,000 clones; around four fifths of them occurred a single time. The ten largest clonotypes hold under 4.5% of the sample. Results and caveats for the whole study, not just this receptor: Once the lymphocyte count had reached its nadir, the repertoires of photon-treated patients showed oligoclonal expansion, particularly of CD8+ Temra cells, and this expansion drove the decline in diversity. During treatment, patients who received proton therapy stayed relatively stable, whereas patients who received photon therapy lost naive T cells and TCR diversity and gained effector/memory populations. The survival association was assessed only in patients who died, and better survival with proton therapy was presented by the authors as a possibility rather than a demonstrated result. Across the cohort, an inverse correlation was found between a larger post-nadir drop in TCR diversity and overall survival time among patients who died.

The V gene is TRBV10-3 and the J gene is TRBJ1-4; 8 nucleotides in the junction match TRBD1. This sequence originates from a woman aged 50 to 60 with pancreatic cancer. Source: peripheral blood, taken from a patient treated with photon-based radiotherapy. At the DNA level, the sequence is TGTGCCATCAGTAGGGACAGGAGTGAAAAACTGTTTTTT. Its coded protein is CAISRDRSEKLFF.